The entry below gives a single T cell receptor (beta chain) sequence along with its context. The antigen is undetermined. Trimming removed 2 bases from V and 3 bases from J; junction bases left unmatched: 8. Germline V gives CDR1 MNHEY, CDR2 SVGAGI. This CDR3 comprises 16 residues. The entry originates in a study of T cells in Graves' hyperthyroidism and ophthalmopathy. Regarding the study as a whole: Patients with ophthalmopathy were separated from those with stable hyperthyroidism by a 13 V-J model.

The investigators amplified TCR beta CDR3 regions from RNA transcripts. In the first-round RT-PCR of the TCR CDR3, the HTBI primer set was used. Each CDR3 protein is one row after TCRdb ran MiXCR on the multiplex PCR reads. The data show about 260,000 distinct CDR3 sequences, approximately 20% seen once. The sample consisted of blood. This TCR was recovered from a man aged 30 to 45 with Graves' ophthalmopathy. The chain is built from TRBV6-5 and TRBJ2-3, with TRBD2 matching over 7 bases. This CDR3 is CASSYGRASKTDTQYF. DNA for the CDR3: TGTGCCAGCAGTTACGGGAGGGCATCAAAAACAGATACGCAGTATTTT.